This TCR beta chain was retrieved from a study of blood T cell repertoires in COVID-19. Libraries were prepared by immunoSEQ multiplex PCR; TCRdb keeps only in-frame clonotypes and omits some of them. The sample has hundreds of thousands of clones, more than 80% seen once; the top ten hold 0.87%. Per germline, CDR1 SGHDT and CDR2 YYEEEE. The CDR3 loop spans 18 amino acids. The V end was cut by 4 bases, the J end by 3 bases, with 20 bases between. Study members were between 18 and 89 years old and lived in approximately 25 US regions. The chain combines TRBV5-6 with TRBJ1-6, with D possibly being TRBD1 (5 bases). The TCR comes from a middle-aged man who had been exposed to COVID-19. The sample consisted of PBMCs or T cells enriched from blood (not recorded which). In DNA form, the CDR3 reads TGTGCCAGCAGCCGGACACGGATACGAACCAGCTATAATTCACCCCTCCACTTT. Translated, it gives CASSRTRIRTSYNSPLHF.